This TCR beta chain was observed in a study of blood T cell repertoires in COVID-19. Study summary: T cells, B-cell-depleted T cells, or PBMCs supplied cDNA or gDNA.

TCRdb's table, derived via immunoSEQ multiplex PCR, lists solely in-frame clones and lacks some. The table lists about 130,000 clones, about 80% of them singletons. The sample consisted of peripheral blood. This TCR was recovered from a woman in her forties or fifties with acute or convalescent COVID-19.

CDR3 in DNA: TGTGCCAGCAGTTCTTTGGATACGCAGTATTTT. Protein sequence: CASSSLDTQYF. The chain employs TRBV12-3 or TRBV12-4 and TRBJ2-3; D is undetermined. Deletions cut 4 bases from V and 6 bases from J, with 5 bases between. There are 11 residues in the CDR3.